This T cell receptor (beta chain) originates from a study of HIV-infected children after antiretroviral therapy interruption (dated by TCRdb to the late 2010s). For context, the study as a whole: Eight children were included: four on planned treatment interruption and four on continuous treatment, all with CD4+ count above 500 and viral load below 50 copies/ml. Median age was roughly 9.9 years in the interruption group and approximately 8 years in the continuous treatment group. Recorded exposure to EBV and CMV was present in most of the participating children. Interruption-arm samples came from week 0, week 12, end of interruption (week 24 or 48), and about 3 years after study end. In the continuous-treatment arm, samples from corresponding weeks 0, 48 and 150 were analyzed. TCR repertoires were compared between children on planned treatment interruption and children on continuous antiretroviral treatment, alongside thymic output measurements.

The study at large found these results: Minor non-naive CD45RA+ populations, such as EMRA or stem memory cells, might be present among the sorted CD45RA+ naive cells. In naive CD4+ repertoires of PTI patients, reduced CDR3 sharing between time points was observed after interruption began, whereas many sequences were found to be shared between end of interruption and 3 years later. The naive CD4+ Gini coefficient rose by the end of treatment interruption, suggesting clonal expansion, and returned to baseline by 3 years. The low number of patients is regarded as a limitation, and the data should be interpreted with caution.

For CDR1 and CDR2, the germline V gene lists MDHEN and SYDVKM. At the junction V is shortened by 3 bases and J by 5 bases, with 17 bases in between. The CDR3 runs 15 residues from the cysteine to the phenylalanine. Of the read, only the CDR3 DNA is kept; its 45 bases are in frame from base 1. This specimen's treatment or condition label, per the study, means: PENTA 11 planned treatment interruption arm or continuous ART arm. The participants, all children from the United Kingdom aged 2 to 15 years, had been on at least three-drug ART for a minimum of 24 weeks. Cryopreserved PBMCs containing at least 5 million viable cells were needed, and a few candidate patients were excluded because their viable PBMC yield was low. Using a FACSAria III cell sorter, naive CD4+ CD45RA+ CD45RO- T cells were FACS-sorted out of thawed PBMCs. The sorted cells were fixed, and RNA was then extracted with the RNeasy FFPE kit and afterward with the RNeasy Micro kit.

Libraries were made using 3' RACE. TCR libraries were generated from RNA by a 3' RACE protocol incorporating unique molecular identifiers so that PCR amplification bias could be corrected. As many as 12 amplicon libraries were pooled and then sequenced on an Illumina MiSeq using v2 2x250 paired-end chemistry. In the original analysis: Decombinator was used to process the reads, assigning V and J genes and CDR3 and applying barcode-based correction of errors and PCR bias. Repertoires were subsampled to equal depth before Gini coefficient calculation using the R ineq package. CDR3 similarity was assessed with GLIPH, Hamming distance and a shared triplet metric. The public reads were quality trimmed at Q25 with fastp and then assembled into clones with MiXCR by TCRdb, keeping productive beta chains. A single entry per CDR3 protein holds the most common genes and DNA from its merged rows. The V and J calls and clone size are TCRdb's, not the authors'. This sample is represented by about 89,000 distinct CDR3 sequences; about 7% of them were singletons. The biggest ten clones account for roughly 1% of the sample.

Compared with the rest of its sample, this clonotype is medium-sized (0.01 to 0.1%). The antigen it recognizes is unknown. Nothing much larger sits one base from this clone, and base qualities are not available. The source material was CD45RA+ CD4+ T cells from PBMCs, pooled from several time points, sampled from a donor given antiretroviral therapy, either interrupted or continuous. The cell subset or site label for this specimen denotes: naive CD4+ CD45RA+ CD45RO- T cells. The receptor's source is a pool of human donors with HIV. The chain links TRBV28 with TRBJ2-7; TRBD1 is possibly the D segment (6 matching bases). This receptor has the CDR3 CASSFRRGPTNEQYF. The sequence in DNA is TGTGCCAGCAGTTTCCGCAGGGGCCCTACTAACGAGCAGTACTTC.